These 23 T cell receptor beta chains were sequenced from one sample in a study of graft-versus-host responses after intestinal transplantation. Profiling relied on immunoSEQ multiplex PCR, and the TCRdb table lists in-frame clones only, not all of them. Of about 130,000 clones in the sample, 80% to 95% were seen once. These receptors have no identified antigens. Sequenced material: unstimulated CD4+ T cells sorted from spleen or lymph node cells, taken before intestinal transplant. The origin of the receptors is a human donor who received an intestinal transplant.

The chain has TRBV11-3 and TRBJ1-4; D unclear. Germline CDR1 and CDR2: SGHNT and YENEEA. The ends were cut back, 2 bases at V and 8 bases at J, with 6 bases in the middle. The CDR3 has 12 residues. CDR3 DNA sequence: TGTGCCAGCAGCTTAACGGGGGAAAAACTGTTTTTT. Amino acids: CASSLTGEKLFF. Looking up the rest from reference TRBV11-3 and TRBJ1-4 gives the full variable domain: EAGVVQSPRYKIIEKKQPVAFWCNPISGHNTLYWYLQNLGQGPELLIRYENEEAVDDSQLPKDRFSAERLKGVDSTLKIQPAELGDSAVYLCASSLTGEKLFFGSGTQLSVL.

The rearrangement joins TRBV30 to TRBJ2-7; 7 bases map to TRBD2. V shed 4 bases, J shed 6 bases, and the junction held 12 bases outside the gene matches. This CDR3 spans 14 amino acids. Germline V gene lookup returns CDR1 GTSNPN and CDR2 SVGIG (reference sequence). CDR3 residues: CAWNPSGGEREQYF. The CDR3 coding sequence is TGTGCCTGGAACCCTAGCGGAGGGGAGCGCGAGCAGTACTTC.

The chain employs TRBV7-9 and TRBJ1-3; tentatively, D is TRBD1 (6 bases). The V and J ends lost 8 bases and 2 bases respectively, with 22 bases between them. The CDR3 is 17 amino acids. Germline V gene sequence: CDR1 SEHNR, CDR2 FQNEAQ (reference sequence). The CDR3 DNA follows: TGTGCCAGCTCAACAGGGTCAATTACAGACCCTGGAAACACCATATATTTT. As protein: CASSTGSITDPGNTIYF.

The chain recombines TRBV15 with TRBJ2-1, with 9 bases aligning to TRBD2. The CDR3 covers 17 residues. V was pared by 1 base and J by 0 bases, with 4 bases of the junction left unmatched. Germline CDR1 is LNHNV and CDR2 is YYDKDF (reference sequence). The chain's CDR3 is CATSRGAGGSSYNEQFF. CDR3 nucleotides: TGTGCCACCAGCAGAGGGGCGGGAGGGAGCTCCTACAATGAGCAGTTCTTC.

This clone was found a few times. The gene calls are TRBV4-3 and TRBJ1-4; D remains unclear. The CDR3 is made up of 13 amino acids. Trimming removed 3 bases at V and 5 bases at J, with 7 bases between. From germline, CDR1 is LGHNA and CDR2 YSLEER. The CDR3: CASSQISNEKLFF. Here the CDR3 DNA reads TGCGCCAGCAGCCAGATCAGCAATGAAAAACTGTTTTTT.

This sequence joins TRBV6-1 and TRBJ2-1; 10 bases line up with TRBD1. Unmatched junction bases numbered 3, after V lost 4 bases and J lost 0 bases. The CDR3 extends over 16 amino acids. Germline loops: CDR1 MNHNS, CDR2 SASEGT. The CDR3 loop reads CASSGQGASSYNEQFF. CDR3 nucleotides: TGTGCCAGCAGTGGACAGGGGGCCAGCTCCTACAATGAGCAGTTCTTC.

Written as DNA, the CDR3 is TGTGCCAGCAGCCTATCCGGTCCAAACACAGATACGCAGTATTTT. Residues: CASSLSGPNTDTQYF. V is TRBV4-2 and J is TRBJ2-3; D is undetermined. This CDR3 is built from 15 residues. Germline assignment: CDR1 LGHNA and CDR2 YNFKEQ. V gave up 4 bases and J gave up 2 bases, with 13 bases separating them.

The V and J genes are TRBV14 and TRBJ1-1; D is ambiguous. Trimming cost V 2 bases and J 7 bases, with 11 bases left between them. Germline V CDR1 and CDR2: SGHDN, FVKESK. The CDR3 extends over 13 amino acids. This CDR3 is CASSQSFFGEAFF. In nucleotides, the CDR3 is TGTGCCAGCAGCCAATCCTTCTTTGGTGAAGCTTTCTTT.

This chain uses TRBV6-4 with TRBJ2-3; D is perhaps TRBD1 (6 bases). Trimming removed 5 bases at V and 10 bases at J, with 16 bases between. The CDR3 consists of 13 residues. Germline V gives CDR1 MRHNA, CDR2 SNTAGT. In DNA, the CDR3 is TGTGCCAGCAGTCCTTTTACAGGGATAGCGCAGTATTTT. This encodes CASSPFTGIAQYF.

The gene calls are TRBV30 and TRBJ2-5, with D uncertain. There are 13 residues in the CDR3. The V end was cut by 3 bases, the J end by 5 bases, with 13 bases between. Germline-derived CDR1 and CDR2 are GTSNPN and SVGIG (reference sequence). CDR3 nucleotides: TGTGCCTGGAGCCGGCAAGCGTGGGAGACCCAGTACTTC. Translated, it gives CAWSRQAWETQYF.

This chain joins TRBV28 and TRBJ1-2; tentatively, D is TRBD1 (5 bases). The CDR3 runs 13 residues. The germline CDR1 and CDR2 sequences are MDHEN and SYDVKM. V was shortened by 5 bases and J by 3 bases, with 10 bases between the two germline ends. CDR3 in amino acids: CASSPSGDYGYTF. The DNA for the CDR3 is TGTGCCAGCAGTCCTTCGGGGGACTATGGCTACACCTTC.

The chain carries TRBV18 and TRBJ1-1, with 7 bases matching TRBD1. With V trimmed by 6 bases and J by 4 bases, 5 bases remained unmatched. The CDR3 contains 13 residues. The germline V gene has CDR1 KGHSH and CDR2 LQKENI. CDR3 in amino acids: CASSRQGFTEAFF. CDR3 coding DNA: TGTGCCAGCTCGAGACAGGGTTTCACTGAAGCTTTCTTT.

V is TRBV6-5 and J is TRBJ2-4; no clear D. With 6 bases removed from V and 0 bases from J, the gap between germline ends came to 12 bases. Germline lookup yields CDR1 MNHEY and CDR2 SVGAGI. The CDR3 spans 15 residues. The CDR3 DNA reads as TGTGCCAGCAGCCCCGCGGCGCTAGCCAAAAACATTCAGTACTTC. Protein product: CASSPAALAKNIQYF.

This chain joins TRBV4-1 and TRBJ2-3; 9 bases fit TRBD2. Germline-derived CDR1 and CDR2 are MGHRA and YSYEKL. CDR3 length: 17 amino acids. V lost 0 bases to trimming and J lost 6 bases; unmatched junction nucleotides: 10. The CDR3 here is CASSQEGLAQVGDTQYF. CDR3 DNA sequence: TGCGCCAGCAGCCAAGAGGGACTAGCCCAAGTAGGGGATACGCAGTATTTT.

This clone was picked up one time. The rearrangement uses TRBV15 and TRBJ2-1, with D hard to call. Trimming stripped 5 bases from V and 2 bases from J, with 16 bases between. The germline CDR1 and CDR2 sequences are LNHNV and YYDKDF (reference sequence). The CDR3 is 16 residues long. The CDR3 protein is CATSDKPLPPYNEQFF. In DNA, the CDR3 is TGTGCCACCAGCGACAAGCCCCTTCCCCCCTACAATGAGCAGTTCTTC.

This clone was recorded only once. The chain carries TRBV6-5 and TRBJ1-2, with a weak D call TRBD1 (6 bases). The CDR3 spans 16 residues. Germline CDR1 reads MNHEY; CDR2 reads SVGAGI. Trimming stripped 0 bases from V and 8 bases from J, with 19 bases between. The CDR3 region has the DNA TGTGCCAGCAGTTACTCGATAGGACAGCCATTAAGGGGCTACACCTTC. It encodes CASSYSIGQPLRGYTF.

The gene calls are TRBV7-2 and TRBJ2-7; no firm D call. The germline gives CDR1 SGHTA, CDR2 FQGNSA. The CDR3 consists of 14 residues. V dropped 3 bases and J dropped 2 bases, with 11 bases sitting between them. In DNA, the CDR3 is TGTGCCAGCAGCTTCTCAAGACGAGCCTACGAGCAGTACTTC. Its translation is CASSFSRRAYEQYF.

This chain joins TRBV9 and TRBJ1-1; the D is unclear. Trimming left V 4 bases short and J 11 bases short, with 21 bases between. This CDR3 has 14 residues. CDR1 is SGDLS and CDR2 is YYNGEE in the germline V gene. The CDR3 reads CASSSDTGRAAAFF. CDR3 DNA sequence: TGTGCCAGCAGCTCCGACACGGGCCGGGCGGCGGCTTTCTTT. The full variable domain, rest sourced from reference TRBV9 and TRBJ1-1, is DSGVTQTPKHLITATGQRVTLRCSPRSGDLSVYWYQQSLDQGLQFLIQYYNGEERAKGNILERFSAQQFPDLHSELNLSSLELGDSALYFCASSSDTGRAAAFFGQGTRLTVV.

CDR3 protein: CASSIIVGETQYF. The CDR3 DNA follows: TGTGCCAGTAGTATTATAGTTGGAGAGACCCAGTACTTC. The chain employs TRBV19 and TRBJ2-5; D not resolved. The germline CDR1 and CDR2 sequences are LNHDA and SQIVND (reference sequence). The V end was cut by 3 bases, the J end by 4 bases, with 9 bases between. CDR3 length: 13 amino acids.

The chain is built from TRBV10-3 and TRBJ2-7; 8 bases are shared with TRBD2. Germline-derived CDR1 and CDR2 are ENHRY and SYGVKD. The CDR3 runs to 16 residues. V was clipped by 4 bases and J by 5 bases; unmatched bases: 13. In DNA, the CDR3 is TGTGCCATCAGTGGACCTTTCGAGCGGGAGTCGAACGAGCAGTACTTC. Translation: CAISGPFERESNEQYF.

The CDR3 region is CASSPRSFSRGDTQYF. The CDR3 DNA follows: TGTGCCAGCAGCCCCCGCAGCTTTTCCCGGGGGGATACGCAGTATTTT. The chain joins TRBV5-4 to TRBJ2-3; D perhaps matches TRBD2 (6 bases). V shed 4 bases and J shed 6 bases, with 21 bases lying between them. This CDR3 spans 16 amino acids. CDR1 and CDR2 (germline): SGHNT, YYREEE (reference sequence).

The genes are TRBV12-1 and TRBJ1-3. TRBV12-1 is termed a pseudogene. The CDR3 sequence is 15 residues long. CDR3 DNA sequence: TGTGCCAGCAGCTTGAGGGGTCGTTCTGGAAACACCATATATTTT. Protein product: CASSLRGRSGNTIYF.

V and J are TRBV19 and TRBJ2-2; D may match TRBD1 or TRBD2 (6 bases each). CDR3 size: 15 residues. Trimming cost V 8 bases and J 6 bases, with 19 bases left between them. Germline lookup yields CDR1 LNHDA and CDR2 SQIVND (reference sequence). The CDR3 loop is CASWVLEGEAGELFF. Written as DNA, the CDR3 is TGTGCCAGTTGGGTACTGGAGGGGGAGGCCGGGGAGCTGTTTTTT.